This T cell receptor beta chain was sequenced during a study of T cell responses to AZD1222 COVID-19 vaccine. As for the study in general: Pooled samples include second doses given at about 4 or 12 weeks.

Regarding this clone: Its antigen is currently unknown.

General study results and limits: Repertoire sampling was restricted to post-peak T cell response timepoints. CD4 TCRs covered the whole spike, strongest at regions 160-218 and 743-854.

Sequenced by immunoSEQ multiplex PCR; TCRdb stores in-frame clones only, minus some. The repertoire has over 130,000 clones, roughly 92% of them found once; the top ten carry about 5.5%. This specimen consisted of peripheral blood, obtained on day 0 of AZD1222 vaccination. The clonotype comes from an adult in good health.

CDR3 sequence reads: CATSRALGANTEAFF. The CDR3 nucleotides are TGTGCCACCAGCAGAGCGTTAGGGGCTAACACTGAAGCTTTCTTT. This rearrangement joins TRBV15 to TRBJ1-1; a possible D gene is TRBD1 (5 bases). Germline lookup yields CDR1 LNHNV and CDR2 YYDKDF (reference sequence). The CDR3 runs 15 residues. V lost 1 base, J lost 2 bases, and 11 bases lay in between.